This T cell receptor beta chain was sequenced in a study of control samples from healthy donors and cancer patients. Clones were sequenced by immunoSEQ multiplex PCR, and TCRdb holds only the in-frame ones, with some missing. The sample contains 150,000 to 200,000 clones, under 95% of which appear only once. This TCR derives from a woman between 18 and 29 years old in good health. Sequencing was done on a sample of blood.

The CDR3 spells CASSQEGSNQPQHF. DNA for the CDR3: TGCGCCAGCAGCCAAGAGGGTAGCAATCAGCCCCAGCATTTT. This chain uses TRBV4-3 with TRBJ1-5; D gene ambiguous. The CDR3 consists of 14 residues. The V end lost 0 bases, the J end lost 0 bases, and 3 bases lay between the germline ends. Germline lookup yields CDR1 LGHNA and CDR2 YSLEER.